The text below deals with one T cell receptor (beta chain). The Seattle site enrolled patients during active infection and followed them longitudinally. Trimming took off 4 bases at V and 4 bases at J, with 20 bases between the two ends. The germline V gene has CDR1 SEHNR and CDR2 FQNEAQ (reference sequence). The CDR3 loop spans 17 amino acids. The sample belongs to a study of blood T cell repertoires in COVID-19. Study context: T cells, B-cell-depleted T cells, or PBMCs supplied cDNA or gDNA.

As handled by the study authors: Researchers report that nucleated cell counts were estimated from reference gene primer amplification. Profiled with immunoSEQ multiplex PCR; TCRdb holds only in-frame clones, not every one. Clone size and the V and J calls come from that table; the DNA yielded D and trimming. The sample yields roughly 410,000 clones, 87% seen once. This sequence joins TRBV7-9 and TRBJ2-1; D is unclear. The material sequenced was peripheral blood. The receptor's source is a woman aged 55-70 years with COVID-19, enrolled during active disease. CDR3 protein: CASSSPILSVGYNEQFF. CDR3 DNA: TGTGCCAGCAGCTCCCCCATCTTAAGCGTCGGGTACAATGAGCAGTTCTTC.